Following are 13 T cell receptor delta chains from one sample sequenced in a study of gamma-delta chains in newborns, infants, children. TCRdb used CATT to re-call clones from the reads. The profile shows thousands of delta-chain clones, 0.3% of them singletons. Material for sequencing was blood. These receptors all come from a child who was a newborn, infant or young child, either healthy, febrile or measles-vaccinated (not recorded which).

Comments on this clone: TCRdb attributes to this sequence the protein of a much larger clone, which differs from the DNA translation at residue 3; a read error is likely, and the protein displayed is translated from the DNA. J is TRDJ2 and V is TRDV1, with a weak D call TRDD3 (6 bases). Germline V gives CDR1 TSWWSYY, CDR2 QGS. The CDR3 runs to 16 residues. CDR3 residues: CAPGEPWGFVTAQLFF. For the CDR3, the DNA is TGTGCTCCTGGGGAGCCTTGGGGGTTTGTGACAGCACAACTCTTCTTT.

Worth noting for this clone: Translating this DNA gives a protein that differs at residue 3 from the TCRdb one, which belongs to a much larger clone; a read error is likely, and the protein shown is this translation. The gene calls are TRDV2 and TRDJ3, with D perhaps matching TRDD3 (6 bases). Trimming stripped 9 bases from V and 0 bases from J, with 17 bases between. Germline values: CDR1 GEAIGNYY, CDR2 EKD. This CDR3 has 17 amino acids. The CDR3 region has the DNA TGTGCCCGTGTCAGGCTGGGGAGCTCCTGGGACACCCGACAGATGTTTTTC. Translated: CARVRLGSSWDTRQMFF.

This clone was observed a few times. This DNA's translation and the protein TCRdb lists, from a much larger clone, do not match at residue 7, likely due to a read error; the protein shown is translated from the DNA. V is TRDV2 and J is TRDJ2, with a possible D match to TRDD3 (5 bases). This CDR3 region has 15 residues. Trimming stripped 2 bases from V and 1 base from J, with 10 bases between. CDR1 and CDR2 from the germline V gene are GEAIGNYY and EKD. This chain's CDR3 is CACDILVDLTAQLFF. As DNA, the CDR3 is TGTGCCTGTGACATACTGGTGGATTTGACAGCACAACTCTTCTTT.

The table lists this clone with a few counts. Only one base separates this from a far larger clonotype, so it likely reflects a read error. The same CDR3 arises from other DNA sequences in this sample as well. The chain employs TRDV2 and TRDJ3, with a weak D call TRDD3 (6 bases). This CDR3 is 17 amino acids long. Per the germline V gene, CDR1 is GEAIGNYY and CDR2 is EKD. The V gene lost 1 base and the J gene lost 3 bases, with 12 bases spanning the gap. CDR3 sequence reads: CACDTEGENWDTRQMFF. CDR3 bases: TGTGCCTGTGACACAGAGGGGGAGAACTGGGACACCCGACAGATGTTTTTC.

This clone showed up just a few times. With a far larger clone one base away, a read error is the likely cause. This specimen includes other DNA sequences encoding the same CDR3. This rearrangement joins TRDV2 to TRDJ2, with 11 positions matching TRDD3. This CDR3 spans 18 amino acids. CDR1 and CDR2 (germline): GEAIGNYY, EKD. With V trimmed by 3 bases and J by 0 bases, 8 bases remained unmatched. The CDR3 is CACDGLLGDKALTAQLFF. The DNA for the CDR3 is TGTGCCTGTGACGGACTACTGGGGGATAAGGCTTTGACAGCACAACTCTTCTTT.

There are a few counts of this clone. TCRdb attributes to this sequence the protein of a much larger clone, which differs from the DNA translation at residue 15; a read error is likely, and the protein displayed is translated from the DNA. The chain uses TRDV2 and TRDJ3; 7 nucleotides line up with TRDD3. Per the germline V gene, CDR1 is GEAIGNYY and CDR2 is EKD. The CDR3 contains 20 residues. The CDR3 DNA reads as TGTGCCTGTGACACCGTATTAAGGGGATATAACACCTGGGACTCCCGACAGATGTTTTTC. Protein sequence: CACDTVLRGYNTWDSRQMFF.

Turning to this clone: The TCRdb protein comes from a much larger clone and disagrees with this DNA's translation at residue 5, likely due to a read error; the protein given here is derived from the DNA. The gene calls are TRDV2 and TRDJ1, with TRDD3 identical over 13 bases. Germline V gives CDR1 GEAIGNYY, CDR2 EKD. Trimming took 2 bases from V and 3 from J; bases not matched to a gene: 14. The CDR3 contains 19 residues. CDR3 sequence: CACDNVTGGYAIEADKLIF. In nucleotides, the CDR3 is TGTGCCTGTGACAACGTTACTGGGGGATACGCGATTGAGGCCGATAAACTCATCTTT.

Concerning this clone itself: TCRdb's protein, taken from a much larger clone, differs from this DNA's translation at residue 7, likely owing to a read error; the protein displayed comes from the DNA. The chain links TRDV3 to TRDJ1, with TRDD3 matching 10 bases. CDR1 TVYSNPD and CDR2 GDNSRS come from the germline V gene (reference sequence). Trimming at V came to 4 bases and at J to 0 bases, leaving 14 bases not matched to a gene. The CDR3 has 17 residues. CDR3 sequence: CACRPSRGIRYTDKLIF. The DNA of the CDR3 is TGTGCCTGTCGGCCTTCCCGGGGGATACGGTACACCGATAAACTCATCTTT.

The sample holds a few counts of this clone. It differs at one base from a far larger clone, so likely a read error. This chain links TRDV2 with TRDJ3, with 10 bases lining up with TRDD3. V was clipped by 3 bases and J by 4 bases; unmatched bases: 14. CDR1 and CDR2 from the germline V gene are GEAIGNYY and EKD. CDR3 length: 20 amino acids. The CDR3 DNA reads as TGTGCCTGTGACGCCGTACTGGGGGATCAGGGTGCTTGGGACACCCGACAGATGTTTTTC. Its translation is CACDAVLGDQGAWDTRQMFF.

As concerns this clone: Only one base separates this from a far larger clonotype, so it likely reflects a read error. The sample has other DNA sequences that encode this CDR3 too. This chain uses TRDV2 with TRDJ1, with 9 bases that match TRDD3. Germline CDR1 GEAIGNYY, CDR2 EKD. The CDR3 sequence is 16 residues long. The CDR3 region has the DNA TGCGCCTGTGACGTACTGGGGGACCAATCCACCGATAAACTCATCTTT. This codes for CACDVLGDQSTDKLIF.

On this clone: One base separates it from a far larger clone, so it is likely a read error. Other DNA sequences within the sample encode an identical CDR3. The V call is TRDV2, the J call TRDJ3; 7 bases match TRDD3. Germline loops: CDR1 GEAIGNYY, CDR2 EKD. V was pared by 0 bases and J by 2 bases, with 12 bases of the junction left unmatched. The CDR3 extends over 20 amino acids. The CDR3 reads CACDTVLRGYNTWDTRQMFF. In nucleotides, the CDR3 is TGTGCCTGTGACACCGTATTGAGGGGATATAACACCTGGGACACCCGACAGATGTTTTTC.

Comments on this clone: This DNA's translation and the protein TCRdb lists, from a much larger clone, do not match at residue 5, likely due to a read error; the protein shown is translated from the DNA. The genes are TRDV2 and TRDJ3, with 7 bases that match TRDD3. Germline V gene sequence: CDR1 GEAIGNYY, CDR2 EKD. The CDR3 runs to 17 residues. The J segment lost 1 base and the V segment lost 3 bases, leaving 5 bases of the junction unmatched. CDR3 nucleotides: TGTGCCTGTGACGATACTGGGGTTTCCTGGGACACCCGACAGATGTTTTTC. Translation: CACDDTGVSWDTRQMFF.

This clone has just a few counts. A far larger clone lies a single base away; this is likely a read error. Different DNA sequences within this sample yield the same CDR3. This chain joins TRDV2 and TRDJ1; 8 nucleotides line up with TRDD3. Germline V lookup: CDR1 GEAIGNYY, CDR2 EKD. With V trimmed by 3 bases and J by 3 bases, 20 bases remained unmatched. CDR3 length: 19 amino acids. CDR3 in amino acids: CACDHVTGGYAIEADKLIF. CDR3 coding DNA: TGTGCCTGTGACCACGTTACTGGGGGTTACGCGATTGAGGCCGATAAACTCATCTTT.